The 15 T cell receptor beta chains listed next were all sequenced from one sample in a study of a mutant IDH1 vaccine in newly diagnosed glioma. Some clones are missing from TCRdb's copy, which holds only in-frame ones; the method was immunoSEQ multiplex PCR. The data hold about 55,000 clones, with 70% to 85% observed a single time. Their antigens are not known. Time point here: week 47, end of study. In the vaccine, a single dose held 300 ug of the mutant IDH1 20-mer peptide, along with topical imiquimod. Here the sequenced sample was PBMCs, taken from a glioma patient whose treatment included an IDH1 peptide vaccine. All receptors come from a woman in her 40s with glioma. Some clones in this sample may be carry-over from other donors' samples.

A few counts support this clone. J is TRBJ1-1 and V is TRBV18; D is unresolved. CDR3 size: 12 residues. V lost 2 bases to trimming and J lost 11 bases, with 12 bases between them. In germline, CDR1 is KGHSH, CDR2 LQKENI. The CDR3 protein is CASSPSSGEAFF. CDR3 DNA: TGTGCCAGCTCACCATCGTCTGGGGAGGCTTTCTTT.

This clone was seen more than once but under ten times. Compared with germline, one end of the junction differs, possibly owing to a read error. This chain joins TRBV5-1 and TRBJ1-1; no firm D call. Germline values: CDR1 SGHRS, CDR2 YFSETQ. The CDR3 runs 15 residues. The CDR3 DNA sequence: TGCGCCAGCAGCTTGGCTCCAGCGCAGAACACTGAAGCCTTCTTT. Its translation is CASSLAPAQNTEAFF. The whole variable domain, remainder taken from reference TRBV5-1 and TRBJ1-1, is KAGVTQTPRYLIKTRGQQVTLSCSPISGHRSVSWYQQTPGQGLQFLFEYFSETQRNKGNFPGRFSGRQFSNSRSEMNVSTLELGDSALYLCASSLAPAQNTEAFFGQGTRLTVV.

This clone was observed a handful of times. This sequence joins TRBV29-1 and TRBJ1-1; possibly TRBD1 for D (5 bases). Germline values: CDR1 SQVTM, CDR2 ANQGSEA. Trimming stripped 8 bases from V and 8 bases from J, with 24 bases between. This CDR3 is 14 amino acids long. CDR3 sequence: CSTLGTAGPSEAFF. The DNA of the CDR3 is TGCAGCACATTGGGGACCGCGGGGCCGTCGGAAGCTTTCTTT.

The chain uses TRBV29-1 and TRBJ1-2; D perhaps matches TRBD1 (6 bases). Germline V gene data show CDR1 as SQVTM and CDR2 as ANQGSEA. V was trimmed by 8 bases and J by 1 base, leaving 14 bases between them. There are 13 residues in the CDR3. The CDR3: CSLRSDSNYGYTF. In DNA, the CDR3 is TGCAGCCTCCGTTCGGACAGTAACTATGGCTACACCTTC.

The chain is built from TRBV29-1 and TRBJ2-1, with 9 positions matching TRBD2. Germline CDR1 is SQVTM and CDR2 is ANQGSEA. The V gene end was trimmed by 4 bases and the J gene end by 8 bases; junction bases not matched to a gene: 15. This CDR3 has 16 residues. The CDR3: CSVVGRGGPTVDEQFF. The DNA for the CDR3 is TGCAGCGTTGTAGGGCGGGGGGGCCCCACGGTCGATGAGCAGTTCTTC.

The rearrangement joins TRBV7-9 to TRBJ1-2; 8 bases are a match to TRBD1. Looked up from germline, CDR1 is SEHNR and CDR2 is FQNEAQ (reference sequence). V shed 5 bases, J shed 7 bases, and the junction held 12 bases outside the gene matches. The CDR3 length is 15 residues. The CDR3: CASSLGTGGSSGYTF. DNA for the CDR3: TGTGCCAGCAGCCTCGGGACAGGAGGCTCCTCTGGCTACACCTTC.

The CDR3 loop reads CASSPNRASSYNEQFF. CDR3 nucleotides: TGTGCCAGCTCACCTAATCGGGCGAGCTCCTACAATGAGCAGTTCTTC. V and J are TRBV18 and TRBJ2-1; no clear D gene. The CDR3 sequence is 16 residues long. CDR1 is KGHSH and CDR2 is LQKENI in the germline V gene. V was pared by 3 bases and J by 0 bases, with 12 bases between.

This rearrangement joins TRBV6-6 to TRBJ2-3, with 9 positions matching TRBD1. This CDR3 has 14 amino acids. Germline V gene lookup returns CDR1 MNHNY and CDR2 SVGAGI (reference sequence). J gave up 11 bases and V 5 bases, and 11 bases lay outside the gene matches. The CDR3 DNA sequence: TGTGCCAGCAGTCCCGGGACAGGGAGACGAGGGCAGTATTTT. Encoded protein: CASSPGTGRRGQYF.

The chain employs TRBV9 and TRBJ1-1, with a possible D match to TRBD1 (5 bases). The V end lost 0 bases, the J end lost 0 bases, and 15 bases lay between the germline ends. The CDR3 consists of 17 residues. Per germline, CDR1 SGDLS and CDR2 YYNGEE. DNA for the CDR3: TGTGCCAGCAGCGTAGATTTGGTTGGGGGGTTGAACACTGAAGCTTTCTTT. This codes for CASSVDLVGGLNTEAFF.

J is TRBJ1-3 and V is TRBV10-1; tentatively, D is TRBD1 (5 bases). Trimming took off 2 bases at V and 0 bases at J, with 14 bases between the two ends. Germline assignment: CDR1 WNHNN and CDR2 SYGVQD (reference sequence). The CDR3 consists of 17 residues. This CDR3 reads CASSELPQRGSGNTIYF. The CDR3 region has the DNA TGCGCCAGCAGTGAGCTCCCCCAGAGGGGCTCTGGAAACACCATATATTTT.

The chain carries TRBV4-1 and TRBJ1-2; D is ambiguous. Germline assignment: CDR1 MGHRA and CDR2 YSYEKL. V lost 0 bases and J 8 bases, leaving 16 bases between the germline ends. The CDR3 spans 15 residues. CDR3 coding DNA: TGCGCCAGCAGCCAAGATATTGTAGAAGGGAAAGGCTACACCTTC. Its translation is CASSQDIVEGKGYTF.

The V gene is TRBV6-1, the J gene TRBJ1-1; no clear D gene. Germline values: CDR1 MNHNS, CDR2 SASEGT. Trimming stripped 4 bases from V and 0 bases from J, with 6 bases between. The CDR3 loop spans 13 amino acids. This CDR3 is CASSGTVNTEAFF. CDR3 nucleotide sequence: TGTGCCAGCAGTGGAACGGTGAACACTGAAGCTTTCTTT.

The CDR3 loop is CASSLTGTGNTIYF. CDR3 sequence (DNA): TGTGCCAGCAGCCTGACAGGGACTGGAAACACCATATATTTT. The chain joins TRBV6-6 to TRBJ1-3; TRBD1 matches 7 bases. The V segment lost 6 bases and the J segment 2 bases; nucleotides outside the gene matches: 4. The V gene's germline CDR1 is MNHNY and CDR2 SVGAGI (reference sequence). The CDR3 is 14 residues long.

The chain employs TRBV5-6 and TRBJ1-5; 8 positions agree with TRBD1. The CDR3 has 14 amino acids. Germline CDR1 SGHDT, CDR2 YYEEEE. V shed 3 bases and J 6 bases; nucleotides not matched to a gene: 5. DNA for the CDR3: TGTGCCAGCAGCTCCAGGGGGCTGCTTCAGCCCCAGCATTTT. Translating gives CASSSRGLLQPQHF.

The chain employs TRBV7-8 and TRBJ1-2; possible D gene TRBD1, 5 bases. V gave up 5 bases and J gave up 8 bases, with 15 bases separating them. The germline CDR1 and CDR2 sequences are SGHVS and FQNEAQ. The CDR3 covers 13 residues. CDR3 protein: CASSSRVELGYTF. As DNA, the CDR3 is TGTGCCAGCAGCAGCAGGGTTGAGCTGGGCTACACCTTC.